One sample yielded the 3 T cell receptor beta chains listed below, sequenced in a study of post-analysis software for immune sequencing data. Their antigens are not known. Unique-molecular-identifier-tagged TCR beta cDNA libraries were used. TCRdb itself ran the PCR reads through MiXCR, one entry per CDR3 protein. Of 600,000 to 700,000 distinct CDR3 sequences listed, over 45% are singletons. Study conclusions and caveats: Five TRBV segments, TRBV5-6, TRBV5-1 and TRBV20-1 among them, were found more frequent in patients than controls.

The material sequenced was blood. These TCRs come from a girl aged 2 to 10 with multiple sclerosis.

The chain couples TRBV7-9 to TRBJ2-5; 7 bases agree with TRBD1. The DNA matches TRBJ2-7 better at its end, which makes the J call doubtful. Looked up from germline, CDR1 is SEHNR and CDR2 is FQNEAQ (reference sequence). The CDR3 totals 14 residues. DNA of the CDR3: TGTGCCAGCAGCGACCGGGACAGAATAATCGAGCAGTACTTC. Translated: CASSDRDRIIEQYF.

The CDR3 DNA sequence: TGTGCCAGCAGCTTAGTTGCGGGGGCCACAGAGACCCAGTACTTC. Its protein product is CASSLVAGATETQYF. The V and J genes are TRBV7-2 and TRBJ2-5, with a possible D match to TRBD2 (7 bases). The V gene lost 1 base and the J gene lost 4 bases, with 13 bases spanning the gap. The germline V gene encodes CDR1 SGHTA and CDR2 FQGNSA. The CDR3 totals 15 residues.

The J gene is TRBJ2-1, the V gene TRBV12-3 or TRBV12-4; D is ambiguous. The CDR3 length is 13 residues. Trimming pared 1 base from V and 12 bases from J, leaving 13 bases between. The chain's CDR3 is CASSLDGSLGQFF. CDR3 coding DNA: TGTGCCAGCAGTTTAGATGGGTCTTTGGGGCAGTTCTTC.